This entry lists 24 T cell receptor beta chains sequenced from one sample in a study of blood T cell repertoires in COVID-19. Generated by immunoSEQ multiplex PCR, the TCRdb table keeps only in-frame clones and is missing some. In the table there are 120,000 to 150,000 clones, 80% to 85% of which are singletons. The sequenced sample consisted of peripheral blood. The receptors originated from a man under 40 with COVID-19, enrolled during active disease.

V gene TRBV24-1 combines with J gene TRBJ2-7; TRBD2 is a possible D gene (5 bases). Per the germline V gene, CDR1 is KGHDR and CDR2 is SFDVKD. The V and J ends lost 4 bases and 6 bases respectively, with 12 bases between them. The CDR3 spans 13 residues. The CDR3 DNA is TGTGCCACCAGTGAGTCCGGGAAAGGCGAGCAGTACTTC. This encodes CATSESGKGEQYF.

This sequence joins TRBV29-1 and TRBJ2-1, with 9 bases fitting TRBD2. Germline trimming cut 5 bases from V and 0 bases from J; bases unmatched to any gene: 14. The germline V gene encodes CDR1 SQVTM and CDR2 ANQGSEA. There are 18 residues in the CDR3. The DNA for the CDR3 is TGCAGCGTTTCCGCGGGCGGGAGGGCGGAAATCTCCTACAATGAGCAGTTCTTC. This translates into CSVSAGGRAEISYNEQFF.

The rearrangement links TRBV3-1 (or the pseudogene TRBV3-2) to TRBJ2-7, with 10 bases fitting TRBD2. There are 16 residues in the CDR3. Germline trimming cut 0 bases from V and 4 bases from J; bases unmatched to any gene: 6. Germline CDR1 is LGHDT and CDR2 is YNNKEL (reference sequence). CDR3 sequence (DNA): TGTGCCAGCAGCCAAGAGGGGGCTAGCGGGAGATACGAGCAGTACTTC. It translates to CASSQEGASGRYEQYF.

CDR3 sequence (DNA): TGTGCCAGTAGTAGGGCGGGGGAGATAAACACCGGGGAGCTGTTTTTT. It yields the protein CASSRAGEINTGELFF. The genes are TRBV19 and TRBJ2-2; 7 nucleotides agree with TRBD2. The ends lost 4 bases at V and 2 bases at J; junction bases unmatched: 7. From germline, CDR1 is LNHDA and CDR2 SQIVND (reference sequence). There are 16 residues in the CDR3.

The genes are TRBV6-5 and TRBJ2-1; D remains ambiguous. Germline CDR1 and CDR2: MNHEY and SVGAGI. V was trimmed by 6 bases and J by 7 bases, leaving 16 bases between them. The CDR3 covers 14 residues. The CDR3 sequence: CASSQMTTINEQFF. In DNA form, the CDR3 reads TGTGCCAGCAGCCAAATGACGACAATAAATGAGCAGTTCTTC.

This clone was seen more than once but under ten times. This rearrangement joins TRBV11-2 to TRBJ1-2; TRBD1 matches at 7 bases. Germline CDR1 is SGHAT and CDR2 is FQNNGV. The ends lost 5 bases at V and 8 bases at J; junction bases unmatched: 11. CDR3 length equals 14 residues. CDR3 sequence (DNA): TGTGCCAGCAGCCCGACGACAGGGAATCGCGGCTACACCTTC. Protein product: CASSPTTGNRGYTF.

In its sample, this clone was seen once. The chain uses TRBV9 and TRBJ2-1; 10 nucleotides align to TRBD1. Germline lookup yields CDR1 SGDLS and CDR2 YYNGEE. This CDR3 has 15 amino acids. Losses at the gene ends were 2 bases for V and 3 bases for J; bases not matched to a gene: 2. The CDR3 protein is CASSVRDRGYNEQFF. CDR3 nucleotides: TGTGCCAGCAGCGTCCGGGACAGGGGCTACAATGAGCAGTTCTTC.

This clone turned up a few times. The V and J genes are TRBV12-3 or TRBV12-4 and TRBJ1-1; weak D call: TRBD1 (5 bases). This CDR3 is 12 amino acids long. Trimming removed 7 bases at V and 11 bases at J, with 17 bases between. CDR3 sequence (DNA): TGTGCCAGCAACTTGGGCCCCAGGGCCGCTTTCTTT. It codes for CASNLGPRAAFF.

On this clone itself: A junction end diverges from the germline sequence, so it may reflect a read error. V gene TRBV7-7 combines with J gene TRBJ2-3, with D perhaps TRBD2 (6 bases). The germline V gene has CDR1 SSHAT and CDR2 FNYEAQ (reference sequence). This CDR3 has 15 residues. This CDR3 reads CASSSSLAVTDTQYF. In DNA form, the CDR3 reads TGTGCTAGCAGCTCTTCTTTAGCGGTTACAGATACGCAGTATTTT.

The chain carries TRBV5-4 and TRBJ2-5; a possible D gene is TRBD2 (5 bases). The germline gives CDR1 SGHNT, CDR2 YYREEE (reference sequence). The CDR3 has 13 residues. Trimming removed 4 bases at V and 5 bases at J, with 12 bases between. CDR3 sequence (DNA): TGTGCCAGCAGCCCGGGATCAAAGGAGACCCAGTACTTC. Its protein product is CASSPGSKETQYF.

The rearrangement joins TRBV10-3 to TRBJ2-3; 11 nucleotides match TRBD2. Looked up from germline, CDR1 is ENHRY and CDR2 is SYGVKD. This CDR3 contains 15 residues. V shed 3 bases and J 5 bases; nucleotides not matched to a gene: 4. The CDR3: CAISDTSGRGDTQYF. The CDR3 DNA sequence: TGTGCCATCAGTGACACTAGCGGGAGAGGAGATACGCAGTATTTT.

This clone was detected only a few times. CDR3 loop: CASSVSTGVGNTEAFF. The CDR3 DNA is TGCGCCAGCAGCGTATCCACAGGGGTTGGGAACACTGAAGCTTTCTTT. The chain is built from TRBV5-1 and TRBJ1-1; 7 bases fit TRBD1. The CDR3 totals 16 residues. CDR1 SGHRS and CDR2 YFSETQ come from the germline V gene. Trimming removed 4 bases from V and 1 base from J; junction bases left unmatched: 10.

The V gene is TRBV27, the J gene TRBJ2-7, with D tentatively TRBD2 (5 bases). The CDR3 runs to 17 residues. The ends were cut back, 4 bases at V and 0 bases at J, with 19 bases in the middle. Germline V lookup: CDR1 MNHEY, CDR2 SMNVEV (reference sequence). CDR3 sequence: CASSSLPRTASSYEQYF. CDR3 sequence (DNA): TGTGCCAGCAGTTCCTTGCCTAGGACTGCAAGCTCCTACGAGCAGTACTTC.

J is TRBJ2-3 and V is TRBV7-3, with D hard to call. The germline V and J ends were trimmed by 0 bases and 5 bases, with 12 bases remaining between them. This CDR3 comprises 15 residues. Germline CDR1 and CDR2: SGHTA and FQGTGA. The CDR3: CASSLTLAERDTQYF. In nucleotides, the CDR3 is TGTGCCAGCAGCTTAACCCTCGCGGAAAGAGATACGCAGTATTTT. The variable domain in full, completed from reference TRBV7-3 and TRBJ2-3, reads GAGVSQTPSNKVTEKGKYVELRCDPISGHTALYWYRQSLGQGPEFLIYFQGTGAADDSGLPNDRFFAVRPEGSVSTLKIQRTERGDSAVYLCASSLTLAERDTQYFGPGTRLTVL.

The table lists this clone with a count of one. The chain carries TRBV29-1 and TRBJ1-2; 8 bases map to TRBD1. Germline V CDR1 and CDR2: SQVTM, ANQGSEA. With V trimmed by 1 base and J by 4 bases, 5 bases remained unmatched. This CDR3 has 14 residues. CDR3 protein: CSVEVSDRGYGYTF. The DNA for the CDR3 is TGCAGCGTTGAAGTATCCGACAGGGGCTATGGCTACACCTTC. The whole variable domain, remainder taken from reference TRBV29-1 and TRBJ1-2, is SAVISQKPSRDICQRGTSLTIQCQVDSQVTMMFWYRQQPGQSLTLIATANQGSEATYESGFVIDKFPISRPNLTFSTLTVSNMSPEDSSIYLCSVEVSDRGYGYTFGSGTRLTVV.

The chain employs TRBV28 and TRBJ1-5, with 7 bases fitting TRBD1. The CDR3 sequence is 17 residues long. Germline V gives CDR1 MDHEN, CDR2 SYDVKM. Trimming cost V 3 bases and J 7 bases; bases outside gene matches: 15. Written as DNA, the CDR3 is TGTGCCAGCAGTTTGAGGCAGGGGGGCTTGAGGAGGCAGCCCCAGCATTTT. It translates to CASSLRQGGLRRQPQHF.

The V call is TRBV11-2, the J call TRBJ2-1; the D gene is possibly TRBD1 (6 bases). Looked up from germline, CDR1 is SGHAT and CDR2 is FQNNGV. This CDR3 spans 16 amino acids. Deletions cut 3 bases from V and 1 base from J, with 13 bases between. The CDR3 is CASSFLGGKSYNEQFF. The CDR3 DNA follows: TGTGCCAGCAGCTTCCTAGGGGGAAAGTCCTACAATGAGCAGTTCTTC.

The chain couples TRBV15 to TRBJ2-3; 12 bases align to TRBD2. This CDR3 is built from 19 residues. Trimming cost V 0 bases and J 2 bases; bases outside gene matches: 9. Germline V gives CDR1 LNHNV, CDR2 YYDKDF (reference sequence). The CDR3 DNA follows: TGTGCCACCAGCAGAGATCTAGCGGGAGGGTATACTTTCACAGATACGCAGTATTTT. Protein: CATSRDLAGGYTFTDTQYF.

This clone has only a few counts. The chain carries TRBV5-6 and TRBJ2-7; 7 bases map to TRBD2. Germline lookup yields CDR1 SGHDT and CDR2 YYEEEE. The CDR3 loop spans 15 amino acids. The ends lost 4 bases at V and 5 bases at J; junction bases unmatched: 12. The DNA for the CDR3 is TGTGCCAGCAGCCCGCCGGGGGGAACTACTAACGAGCAGTACTTC. It specifies CASSPPGGTTNEQYF.

The J gene is TRBJ1-1, the V gene TRBV28; no clear D. The germline V and J ends were trimmed by 4 bases and 1 base, with 10 bases remaining between them. The CDR3 loop spans 14 amino acids. Per germline, CDR1 MDHEN and CDR2 SYDVKM. The CDR3 DNA follows: TGTGCCAGCAGTTCAATACAAGAGAACACTGAAGCTTTCTTT. Its protein product is CASSSIQENTEAFF.

The J gene is TRBJ2-7, the V gene TRBV13, with 9 bases lining up with TRBD1. V was pared by 5 bases and J by 5 bases, with 16 bases of the junction left unmatched. Germline CDR1 reads PRHDT; CDR2 reads FYEKMQ (reference sequence). The CDR3 has 17 residues. CDR3 sequence: CASSGGTGRTLWDEQYF. DNA of the CDR3: TGTGCCAGCAGCGGCGGGACAGGGAGAACACTGTGGGACGAGCAGTACTTC.

This chain joins TRBV15 and TRBJ2-3; D perhaps matches TRBD1 (5 bases). V gave up 5 bases and J gave up 1 base, with 7 bases separating them. CDR1 is LNHNV and CDR2 is YYDKDF in the germline V gene (reference sequence). The CDR3 is made up of 13 amino acids. CDR3 protein: CATSLGGTDTQYF. The CDR3 bases are TGTGCCACCAGCCTAGGGGGCACAGATACGCAGTATTTT. Full variable domain (remainder filled in from reference TRBV15 and TRBJ2-3): DAMVIQNPRYQVTQFGKPVTLSCSQTLNHNVMYWYQQKSSQAPKLLFHYYDKDFNNEADTPDNFQSRRPNTSFCFLDIRSPGLGDTAMYLCATSLGGTDTQYFGPGTRLTVL.

The V gene is TRBV19, the J gene TRBJ2-7; TRBD1 agrees at 8 bases. There are 15 residues in the CDR3. CDR1 and CDR2 from the germline V gene are LNHDA and SQIVND (reference sequence). V was pared by 5 bases and J by 2 bases, with 8 bases of the junction left unmatched. As DNA, the CDR3 is TGTGCCAGTAGTTCTAGGACAGGGCCCGCCTACGAGCAGTACTTC. Protein product: CASSSRTGPAYEQYF.

This chain's CDR3 is CASSYWTSGPTGELFF. In DNA, the CDR3 is TGTGCCAGCAGCTACTGGACTAGCGGCCCCACCGGGGAGCTGTTTTTT. The chain employs TRBV5-4 and TRBJ2-2; 10 bases agree with TRBD2. The CDR3 has 16 residues. Germline loops: CDR1 SGHNT, CDR2 YYREEE (reference sequence). The V segment lost 3 bases and the J segment 4 bases; nucleotides outside the gene matches: 6.